This is a list of T cell receptor beta chains from one sample in a study of blood T cell repertoires in COVID-19. The method was immunoSEQ multiplex PCR; TCRdb's version includes in-frame clones alone and lacks a portion of them. Of some 250,000 clones in the sample, around 93% are singletons; the top ten hold roughly 1.2%. Sequencing was performed on PBMCs or T cells enriched from blood (not recorded which). The receptors were gathered from a human donor in a cohort exposed to, infected with or recovered from COVID-19 (not recorded which). The donor label of this sample is uncertain. Each CDR3 is given with its conserved first and last residue. The D gene is left open where the match is weak. Clone size is not always given. Where it is, it says once, few, many or a class for expanded clones.

TGTGCCAGCAGCTTAACCCCAGATTCACCCCTCCACTTT	CASSLTPDSPLHF	TRBJ1-6	-	TRBV7-3	-
TGCGCCAGCAGCCAATTGAAGACAGGGGTGGGTAAAGTGGATGAAAAACTGTTTTTT	CASSQLKTGVGKVDEKLFF	TRBJ1-4	TRBD1	TRBV4-1	once
TGTGCCAACAGTTGGGGGACAGGCTCCTACGAGCAGTACTTC	CANSWGTGSYEQYF	TRBJ2-7	TRBD1	TRBV27	-
TGTGCTAGTGGTTTGGTAGGGGGGGGGCTTAATTCACCCCTCCACTTT	CASGLVGGGLNSPLHF	TRBJ1-6	-	TRBV12-5	-
TGTGCCAGCAGCTTAAGCGGGCCCAACACCGGGGAGCTGTTTTTT	CASSLSGPNTGELFF	TRBJ2-2	-	TRBV7-3	-
TGCGCCAGCAGCCCGGATGACAGTAGCAATCAGCCCCAGCATTTT	CASSPDDSSNQPQHF	TRBJ1-5	-	TRBV5-1	-
TGTGCCAGCAGTGAACAGGGAAACACCTTC	CASSEQGNTF	TRBJ1-2	-	TRBV6-1	-
TGTGCCAGCAGTTTATCCCAGGGTACTGGAAACACCATATATTTT	CASSLSQGTGNTIYF	TRBJ1-3	-	TRBV27	-
TGTGCTAGTGGTGGGACTAGCGGGGCAAAAGTGGAGACCCAGTACTTC	CASGGTSGAKVETQYF	TRBJ2-5	TRBD2	TRBV12-5	-
TGTGCCAGCAGCTTAGCCCCCGCGGGGGGGCCCTATGAGCAGTTCTTC	CASSLAPAGGPYEQFF	TRBJ2-1	TRBD2	TRBV11-2	-
TGCGCCAGCAGCTTTGACTCCGAGGAGACCCAGTACTTC	CASSFDSEETQYF	TRBJ2-5	-	TRBV5-1	-
TGTGCCACCAGTGACCGGACAGGGGGTTTCACAGATACGCAGTATTTT	CATSDRTGGFTDTQYF	TRBJ2-3	TRBD1	TRBV24-1	-
TGTGCCAGCGGCAACCTAGACGGGGTCCTAGCTTTCTTT	CASGNLDGVLAFF	TRBJ1-1	-	TRBV9	-
TGTGCCAGCAGCCTCGGACAGGTCTATGGCTACACCTTC	CASSLGQVYGYTF	TRBJ1-2	TRBD1	TRBV2	-
TGCGCCAGCAGCCAAGTCCAGTTTCTCGGGGGGCTTAATGAGCAGTTCTTC	CASSQVQFLGGLNEQFF	TRBJ2-1	-	TRBV4-1	-
TGTGCCAGCAGCTTATATCTGGGAGGGGCATATGGCTACACCTTC	CASSLYLGGAYGYTF	TRBJ1-2	-	TRBV11-2	-
TGTGCCAGCAGCGTAGGGCCAGCGGGGGGGCCGGGGGAGACCCAGTACTTC	CASSVGPAGGPGETQYF	TRBJ2-5	TRBD2	TRBV9	-